Shown below are 30 T cell receptor beta chains from a single sample sequenced in a study of blood T cell repertoires in COVID-19. TCRdb's table, derived via immunoSEQ multiplex PCR, lists solely in-frame clones and lacks some. This sample has roughly 140,000 clones; about nine tenths occur once, and the top ten carry about 10%. The sample consisted of peripheral blood. These receptors came from a man between 50 and 59 years old with active or convalescent COVID-19.

The gene calls are TRBV24-1 and TRBJ2-5; 14 bases align to TRBD2. The V gene end was trimmed by 3 bases and the J gene end by 5 bases; junction bases not matched to a gene: 13. CDR1 KGHDR and CDR2 SFDVKD come from the germline V gene. This CDR3 has 19 amino acids. The CDR3, as DNA: TGTGCCACCAGTGATGTTGCTGGGACTAGCGGGAGTAGGAGGGAGACCCAGTACTTC. Amino acids: CATSDVAGTSGSRRETQYF.

V gene TRBV7-2 combines with J gene TRBJ2-1, with TRBD2 matching over 7 bases. Germline V gene sequence: CDR1 SGHTA, CDR2 FQGNSA. The V and J ends lost 7 bases and 3 bases, in that order; junction bases with no gene match: 12. The CDR3 contains 16 residues. This chain's CDR3 is CASTQLAPGGYNEQFF. Here the CDR3 DNA reads TGTGCCAGCACCCAACTAGCGCCGGGTGGCTACAATGAGCAGTTCTTC.

The genes are TRBV28 and TRBJ1-2, with a possible D match to TRBD1 (6 bases). V was cut by 1 base and J by 3 bases, with 6 bases left in between. Germline lookup yields CDR1 MDHEN and CDR2 SYDVKM. The CDR3 totals 13 residues. The CDR3 DNA is TGTGCCAGCAGTTTATCAGGGGACTATGGCTACACCTTC. This gives the protein CASSLSGDYGYTF.

The chain joins TRBV2 to TRBJ2-1; perhaps TRBD2 as D (5 bases). Looked up from germline, CDR1 is SNHLY and CDR2 is FYNNEI. The germline V and J ends were trimmed by 6 bases and 4 bases, with 16 bases remaining between them. The CDR3 length is 15 residues. CDR3: CASRDRVGGYNEQFF. The CDR3 region has the DNA TGTGCCAGCAGGGATCGGGTAGGAGGATACAATGAGCAGTTCTTC.

The chain is built from TRBV28 and TRBJ1-6; 8 positions agree with TRBD1. The V and J ends lost 3 bases and 6 bases, in that order; junction bases with no gene match: 4. The CDR3 has 15 amino acids. CDR1 and CDR2 (germline): MDHEN, SYDVKM. This CDR3 reads CASSFRGRSNSPLHF. Written as DNA, the CDR3 is TGTGCCAGCAGTTTCAGGGGGCGCTCTAATTCACCCCTCCACTTT. Complete variable domain (other parts from reference TRBV28 and TRBJ1-6): DVKVTQSSRYLVKRTGEKVFLECVQDMDHENMFWYRQDPGLGLRLIYFSYDVKMKEKGDIPEGYSVSREKKERFSLILESASTNQTSMYLCASSFRGRSNSPLHFGNGTRLTVT.

The V call is TRBV4-2, the J call TRBJ2-3, with 9 bases fitting TRBD2. The V gene end was trimmed by 0 bases and the J gene end by 4 bases; junction bases not matched to a gene: 2. The CDR3 runs 15 residues. The V gene's germline CDR1 is LGHNA and CDR2 YNFKEQ. Here the CDR3 reads CASSQEVAGADTQYF. The CDR3, as DNA: TGTGCCAGCAGCCAAGAGGTAGCGGGAGCAGATACGCAGTATTTT.

The chain carries TRBV5-6 and TRBJ2-2; 12 positions match TRBD2. Germline V lookup: CDR1 SGHDT, CDR2 YYEEEE. After removal of 4 bases from V and 4 bases from J, the junction contained 2 bases not matched to a gene. The CDR3 totals 15 residues. The CDR3 loop is CASSPSGRATGELFF. The CDR3 nucleotides are TGTGCCAGCAGCCCTAGCGGGAGGGCCACCGGGGAGCTGTTTTTT.

The chain links TRBV10-3 to TRBJ2-4; 7 positions match TRBD2. The CDR3 has 16 amino acids. The germline V gene has CDR1 ENHRY and CDR2 SYGVKD. Trimming took 2 bases from V and 0 from J; bases not matched to a gene: 4. For the CDR3, the DNA is TGTGCCATCAGTGAGGGGGGGGGTCTAGCCAAAAACATTCAGTACTTC. It is translated as CAISEGGGLAKNIQYF.

V is TRBV7-2 and J is TRBJ2-5; TRBD2 aligns across 13 bases. Germline V gives CDR1 SGHTA, CDR2 FQGNSA. The CDR3 runs 15 residues. J was trimmed by 4 bases and V by 4 bases; bases with no gene match: 3. The CDR3 bases are TGTGCCAGCAGCTGGACTAGCGGGGGAGGAGAGACCCAGTACTTC. It specifies CASSWTSGGGETQYF.

J is TRBJ1-5 and V is TRBV27; TRBD1 is a possible D gene (5 bases). Trimming left V 8 bases short and J 5 bases short, with 16 bases between. The CDR3 is 14 residues long. The germline gives CDR1 MNHEY, CDR2 SMNVEV (reference sequence). CDR3 in amino acids: CASGYRDSDQPQHF. The CDR3 DNA follows: TGTGCCAGCGGGTACCGGGACTCCGATCAGCCCCAGCATTTT.

V gene TRBV30 combines with J gene TRBJ2-2, with 7 bases aligning to TRBD1. This CDR3 contains 14 residues. Germline trimming cut 3 bases from V and 5 bases from J; bases unmatched to any gene: 6. The germline V gene has CDR1 GTSNPN and CDR2 SVGIG (reference sequence). The CDR3, as DNA: TGTGCCTGGAGCCTTACAGGGGCGACCGGGGAGCTGTTTTTT. Encoded protein: CAWSLTGATGELFF.

The chain joins TRBV7-8 to TRBJ2-3, with 8 bases fitting TRBD1. The CDR3 spans 15 residues. Germline V gene lookup returns CDR1 SGHVS and CDR2 FQNEAQ. Trimming cost V 5 bases and J 3 bases; bases outside gene matches: 7. The CDR3 loop is CASSTGRGRTDTQYF. As DNA, the CDR3 is TGTGCCAGCAGCACGGGCAGGGGGCGGACAGATACGCAGTATTTT.

This sequence joins TRBV29-1 and TRBJ1-2, with 12 bases aligning to TRBD1. From germline, CDR1 is SQVTM and CDR2 ANQGSEA. The CDR3 extends over 13 amino acids. V was pared by 6 bases and J by 8 bases, with 7 bases of the junction left unmatched. In DNA form, the CDR3 reads TGCAGCGTGGTGGGACAGGGGGCTCGAGGCTACACCTTC. Translated: CSVVGQGARGYTF.

The genes are TRBV3-1 (or the pseudogene TRBV3-2) and TRBJ1-1; D unresolved. The germline gives CDR1 LGHDT, CDR2 YNNKEL (reference sequence). The CDR3 sequence is 12 residues long. V lost 7 bases to trimming and J lost 5 bases, with 11 bases between them. DNA of the CDR3: TGTGCCAGCACCGACTGGAAGACTGAAGCTTTCTTT. This gives the protein CASTDWKTEAFF.

The chain carries TRBV12-3 or TRBV12-4 and TRBJ1-1, with no clear D. Trimming stripped 3 bases from V and 8 bases from J, with 10 bases between. The CDR3 contains 12 residues. The CDR3 region has the DNA TGTGCCAGCAGTTTGGCGGGCGGCGAAGCTTTCTTT. Translation gives CASSLAGGEAFF.

This chain connects TRBV30 to TRBJ2-7; tentatively, D is TRBD1 (7 bases). The length of the CDR3 is 12 residues. Germline assignment: CDR1 GTSNPN and CDR2 SVGIG (reference sequence). V was pared by 4 bases and J by 4 bases, with 11 bases between. CDR3 in DNA: TGTGCCTGGACCAGGGGGGAATACGAGCAGTACTTC. This encodes CAWTRGEYEQYF.

The sample holds one count of this clone. J is TRBJ1-6 and V is TRBV21-1; the table gives TRBD1 as D, unverified against the DNA. TRBV21-1 is a pseudogene locus. The CDR3 is made up of 19 amino acids. DNA for the CDR3: TGTGCCAGCAGTAAATCGGCGACAGGGGCGAGCTCCTATAATTCACCCCTCCACTTT. It encodes CASSKSATGASSYNSPLHF.

This clone appeared once. The chain couples TRBV9 to TRBJ2-6; 7 bases line up with TRBD1. Germline V lookup: CDR1 SGDLS, CDR2 YYNGEE. This CDR3 region has 16 residues. J lost 1 base, V lost 1 base, and 2 bases had no gene match. The CDR3: CASSVLQGSGANVLTF. The CDR3 bases are TGTGCCAGCAGCGTATTACAGGGGTCTGGGGCCAACGTCCTGACTTTC.

CDR3 protein: CASSQAGRTNEKLFF. The DNA for the CDR3 is TGTGCCAGCAGCCAAGCGGGTCGGACTAATGAAAAACTGTTTTTT. The genes are TRBV3-1 (or the pseudogene TRBV3-2) and TRBJ1-4; D ambiguous. The CDR3 runs 15 residues. V dropped 1 base and J dropped 2 bases, with 8 bases sitting between them. CDR1 is LGHDT, CDR2 YNNKEL, per germline (reference sequence).

Only one count was recorded for this clone. V and J are TRBV15 and TRBJ2-2; 11 bases line up with TRBD2. Germline V gene lookup returns CDR1 LNHNV and CDR2 YYDKDF (reference sequence). Germline trimming cut 3 bases from V and 5 bases from J; bases unmatched to any gene: 5. This CDR3 region has 16 residues. DNA for the CDR3: TGTGCCACCAGCAGGCCTCTAGCGGGAGGAACCGGGGAGCTGTTTTTT. Translating gives CATSRPLAGGTGELFF.

This chain uses TRBV5-1 with TRBJ1-4; 8 nucleotides agree with TRBD1. The CDR3 is 15 amino acids. Germline CDR1 SGHRS, CDR2 YFSETQ. J was trimmed by 7 bases and V by 3 bases; bases with no gene match: 8. CDR3 nucleotide sequence: TGCGCCAGCAGCTCCCCCGGGACAGGTGGTGAAAAACTGTTTTTT. This codes for CASSSPGTGGEKLFF.

CDR3 residues: CASSAQGRGPYEQYF. The CDR3 DNA is TGTGCCAGCAGTGCCCAAGGCAGGGGGCCCTACGAGCAGTACTTC. This chain uses TRBV2 with TRBJ2-7, with TRBD1 matching 8 bases. With 4 bases clipped from V and 2 bases from J, the junction kept 7 bases outside the gene matches. Looked up from germline, CDR1 is SNHLY and CDR2 is FYNNEI. The CDR3 sequence is 15 residues long.

The V call is TRBV11-2, the J call TRBJ2-5; 8 nucleotides line up with TRBD1. This CDR3 region has 13 residues. Germline V CDR1 and CDR2: SGHAT, FQNNGV. The J segment lost 5 bases and the V segment lost 5 bases, leaving 4 bases of the junction unmatched. CDR3 sequence: CASSADRAETQYF. CDR3 coding DNA: TGTGCCAGCAGCGCGGACAGGGCGGAGACCCAGTACTTC.

In its sample, this clone was seen once. The chain is built from TRBV6-5 and TRBJ1-6; 9 nucleotides agree with TRBD1. CDR3 length: 15 amino acids. The trim removed 6 bases at V and 8 bases at J, leaving 8 bases unmatched. CDR1 is MNHEY, CDR2 SVGAGI, per germline. The CDR3 DNA follows: TGTGCCAGCAGGGATACAGGGGGCGCAGATTCACCCCTCCACTTT. Its protein is CASRDTGGADSPLHF.

The V call is TRBV9, the J call TRBJ2-5; no reliable D call. Germline V gives CDR1 SGDLS, CDR2 YYNGEE. V dropped 3 bases and J dropped 0 bases, with 12 bases sitting between them. The CDR3 runs 15 residues. The CDR3 DNA sequence: TGTGCCAGCAGCGCAGCCCCGGGTTACCAAGAGACCCAGTACTTC. Translating it yields CASSAAPGYQETQYF. Supplemented by reference TRBV9 and TRBJ2-5, the full variable domain reads DSGVTQTPKHLITATGQRVTLRCSPRSGDLSVYWYQQSLDQGLQFLIQYYNGEERAKGNILERFSAQQFPDLHSELNLSSLELGDSALYFCASSAAPGYQETQYFGPGTRLLVL.

This chain links TRBV7-6 with TRBJ1-4; D is perhaps TRBD1 (6 bases). V lost 5 bases and J 7 bases, leaving 14 bases between the germline ends. CDR3 length equals 14 residues. Germline lookup yields CDR1 SGHVS and CDR2 FNYEAQ. The CDR3 loop is CASSQRGGREKLFF. For the CDR3, the DNA is TGTGCCAGCAGCCAAAGGGGGGGGCGTGAAAAACTGTTTTTT.

CDR3 protein: CASSPLTGVATGELFF. In DNA form, the CDR3 reads TGTGCCAGCAGCCCCCTCACGGGGGTAGCCACCGGGGAGCTGTTTTTT. The chain has TRBV11-2 and TRBJ2-2; the D gene is possibly TRBD2 (6 bases). V lost 5 bases and J 4 bases, leaving 17 bases between the germline ends. There are 16 residues in the CDR3. The germline V gene encodes CDR1 SGHAT and CDR2 FQNNGV. Full variable domain (outside the CDR3, taken from reference TRBV11-2 and TRBJ2-2): EAGVAQSPRYKIIEKRQSVAFWCNPISGHATLYWYQQILGQGPKLLIQFQNNGVVDDSQLPKDRFSAERLKGVDSTLKIQPAKLEDSAVYLCASSPLTGVATGELFFGEGSRLTVL.

The chain is built from TRBV27 and TRBJ2-1, with 7 bases that match TRBD2. V was pared by 4 bases and J by 5 bases, with 14 bases of the junction left unmatched. Germline-derived CDR1 and CDR2 are MNHEY and SMNVEV (reference sequence). The CDR3 covers 17 residues. As DNA, the CDR3 is TGTGCCAGCAGTTCGCCTAGGGGACTATCCAACAACAATGAGCAGTTCTTC. This gives the protein CASSSPRGLSNNNEQFF.

The chain joins TRBV9 to TRBJ2-6, with TRBD1 identical over 8 bases. V lost 4 bases and J lost 0; bases outside the gene matches: 3. Per germline, CDR1 SGDLS and CDR2 YYNGEE. There are 16 residues in the CDR3. The CDR3 reads CASSPTGGSGANVLTF. The CDR3 bases are TGTGCCAGCAGCCCAACAGGGGGCTCTGGGGCCAACGTCCTGACTTTC. Full variable domain (remainder filled in from reference TRBV9 and TRBJ2-6): DSGVTQTPKHLITATGQRVTLRCSPRSGDLSVYWYQQSLDQGLQFLIQYYNGEERAKGNILERFSAQQFPDLHSELNLSSLELGDSALYFCASSPTGGSGANVLTFGAGSRLTVL.

This sequence joins TRBV9 and TRBJ2-2, with D maybe TRBD1 (5 bases). The germline gives CDR1 SGDLS, CDR2 YYNGEE. V gave up 4 bases and J gave up 6 bases, with 13 bases separating them. There are 14 residues in the CDR3. CDR3 in amino acids: CASSPLGAPGELFF. For the CDR3, the DNA is TGTGCCAGCAGCCCCCTAGGGGCTCCCGGGGAGCTGTTTTTT.